The 22 T cell receptor beta chains below come from one sample, sequenced in a study of T-cell memory formation after mild COVID-19 (TCRdb year 2021). Receptor libraries were prepared by 5' RACE. These reads were obtained on an Illumina NovaSeq 6000. The public reads were reprocessed in TCRdb via fastp at Q25 and MiXCR, keeping in-frame beta chains. Merged by CDR3 protein, the rows form single entries marked with the most common genes and DNA. In all, the sample holds 450,000 to 650,000 distinct CDR3 sequences, and roughly 22% of those were seen once. The ten largest clonotypes hold 7% to 9% of the sample. Sequencing input: PBMCs or a T cell subset sorted from them (not recorded which). These receptors were collected from an adult woman who had mild COVID-19 (a few samples of this study predate the infection). The sample titles of this study are shuffled in the database, so cell type and time point are left out; the donor was told from shared clones.

This chain links TRBV3-1 with TRBJ1-1; D call uncertain. The CDR3 is 11 amino acids. Germline-derived CDR1 and CDR2 are LGHDT and YNNKEL (reference sequence). Trimming shortened V by 3 bases and J by 3 bases, and 2 bases separated the two germline ends. CDR3 in amino acids: CASSHHTEAFF. DNA for the CDR3: TGTGCCAGCAGCCATCACACTGAAGCTTTCTTT.

This clonotype was observed a few times. The rearrangement uses TRBV7-9 and TRBJ1-1, with D tentatively TRBD1 (5 bases). Germline CDR1 SEHNR, CDR2 FQNEAQ (reference sequence). The CDR3 covers 15 residues. V was clipped by 7 bases and J by 6 bases, with 21 bases between them. CDR3 sequence (DNA): TGTGCCAGCATAACCACTACGGGGGAAAGAGCTGAAGCTTTCTTT. This gives the protein CASITTTGERAEAFF. The variable domain in full, with the rest retrieved from reference TRBV7-9 and TRBJ1-1, is DTGVSQNPRHKITKRGQNVTFRCDPISEHNRLYWYRQTLGQGPEFLTYFQNEAQLEKSRLLSDRFSAERPKGSFSTLEIQRTEQGDSAMYLCASITTTGERAEAFFGQGTRLTVV.

This chain uses TRBV27 with TRBJ1-1; D not certain. Trimming took 4 bases from V and 0 from J, leaving 15 bases between them. The CDR3 consists of 16 residues. The germline gives CDR1 MNHEY, CDR2 SMNVEV (reference sequence). CDR3 protein: CASSSPSRTLNTEAFF. DNA of the CDR3: TGTGCCAGCAGTTCTCCAAGTAGGACCCTGAACACTGAAGCTTTCTTT.

This clonotype was counted between two and nine times. This chain uses TRBV5-1 with TRBJ1-1, with D hard to call. Trimming took off 2 bases at V and 0 bases at J, with 11 bases between the two ends. The CDR3 has 15 residues. Germline V gives CDR1 SGHRS, CDR2 YFSETQ. The CDR3 loop is CASSFTTGVNTEAFF. In nucleotides, the CDR3 is TGCGCCAGCAGCTTCACTACCGGGGTGAACACTGAAGCTTTCTTT.

V is TRBV10-3 and J is TRBJ1-2; TRBD1 agrees at 7 bases. The germline V gene encodes CDR1 ENHRY and CDR2 SYGVKD. CDR3 length: 13 residues. The V segment lost 10 bases and the J segment 8 bases; nucleotides outside the gene matches: 13. The CDR3 DNA follows: TGTGCCACCAGGGGGACACCGGCGCAGGGCTACACCTTC. Its protein product is CATRGTPAQGYTF.

This chain links TRBV19 with TRBJ2-2; D is unclear. Germline loops: CDR1 LNHDA, CDR2 SQIVND (reference sequence). The CDR3 length is 11 residues. Trimming pared 3 bases from V and 7 bases from J, leaving 3 bases between. The CDR3 is CASSIIGELFF. CDR3 DNA: TGTGCCAGTAGTATTATCGGGGAGCTGTTTTTT.

V gene TRBV24-1 combines with J gene TRBJ2-1, with 8 bases fitting TRBD1. V shed 7 bases and J 4 bases; nucleotides not matched to a gene: 2. The CDR3 is made up of 13 amino acids. Looked up from germline, CDR1 is KGHDR and CDR2 is SFDVKD. The CDR3 loop is CATRGQGYNEQFF. The CDR3 bases are TGTGCCACCAGAGGACAGGGTTACAATGAGCAGTTCTTC.

This clonotype was observed a single time. As DNA, the CDR3 is TGTGCCAGCTCACCAACTTTGCTCCTGAACGAGCAGTACTTC. Translation: CASSPTLLLNEQYF. The chain couples TRBV18 to TRBJ2-7; D gene ambiguous. The CDR3 totals 14 residues. The V end lost 2 bases, the J end lost 5 bases, and 13 bases lay between the germline ends. From germline, CDR1 is KGHSH and CDR2 LQKENI.

This sequence joins TRBV11-2 and TRBJ2-1, with a possible D match to TRBD1 (7 bases). In germline, CDR1 is SGHAT, CDR2 FQNNGV. The ends were cut back, 5 bases at V and 7 bases at J, with 24 bases in the middle. The CDR3 sequence is 17 residues long. The CDR3 DNA sequence: TGTGCCAGCAGCCCTTACCCAGGGGGGACGAAATGGAATGAGCAGTTCTTC. The encoded protein is CASSPYPGGTKWNEQFF.

The chain recombines TRBV20-1 with TRBJ2-5; perhaps D is TRBD1 or TRBD2 (5 bases each). The CDR3 consists of 13 residues. The V end lost 2 bases, the J end lost 9 bases, and 16 bases lay between the germline ends. In germline, CDR1 is DFQATT, CDR2 SNEGSKA (reference sequence). The CDR3 loop reads CSARPLGPSAQYF. CDR3 nucleotides: TGCAGTGCTAGACCCCTGGGACCCTCGGCCCAGTACTTC.

This clonotype turned up a few times. The chain combines TRBV29-1 with TRBJ1-2; 10 bases map to TRBD1. Trimming at V came to 7 bases and at J to 6 bases, leaving 8 bases not matched to a gene. Germline lookup yields CDR1 SQVTM and CDR2 ANQGSEA. The CDR3 covers 13 residues. CDR3 in DNA: TGCAGCGGAGACAGGGGGCCAGGGGATGGCTACACCTTC. It codes for CSGDRGPGDGYTF.

This clonotype was seen many times. The chain couples TRBV9 to TRBJ1-2, with a possible D match to TRBD1 (5 bases). V was pared by 2 bases and J by 0 bases, with 11 bases between. The CDR3 runs 15 residues. Germline CDR1 reads SGDLS; CDR2 reads YYNGEE. CDR3 loop: CASSVGGTANYGYTF. The CDR3, as DNA: TGTGCCAGCAGCGTCGGGGGTACCGCTAACTATGGCTACACCTTC.

This clonotype was detected only a few times. The chain is built from TRBV24-1 and TRBJ2-5, with 11 bases fitting TRBD1. The germline CDR1 and CDR2 sequences are KGHDR and SFDVKD. The ends lost 2 bases at V and 4 bases at J; junction bases unmatched: 5. The CDR3 contains 16 residues. The CDR3 region is CATSDSGQGVGETQYF. CDR3 sequence (DNA): TGTGCCACCAGTGATTCGGGACAGGGGGTTGGAGAGACCCAGTACTTC.

The V gene is TRBV24-1, the J gene TRBJ2-3; 8 bases line up with TRBD2. Germline loops: CDR1 KGHDR, CDR2 SFDVKD. Trimming took 1 base from V and 2 from J; bases not matched to a gene: 4. The CDR3 length is 16 residues. CDR3 DNA: TGTGCCACCAGTGATTTCAGTAGCGGGAACACAGATACGCAGTATTTT. Amino acid sequence: CATSDFSSGNTDTQYF.

The rearrangement uses TRBV18 and TRBJ1-1, with D perhaps TRBD1 (6 bases). V lost 4 bases to trimming and J lost 7 bases, with 13 bases between them. The germline gives CDR1 KGHSH, CDR2 LQKENI. The CDR3 runs to 13 residues. CDR3 bases: TGTGCCAGCTCACGTAACAGGGAGGGTGAAGCTTTCTTT. Protein sequence: CASSRNREGEAFF.

This chain connects TRBV29-1 to TRBJ1-1, with 10 positions matching TRBD1. This CDR3 contains 15 residues. V lost 2 bases and J lost 4; bases outside the gene matches: 7. CDR1 and CDR2 (germline): SQVTM, ANQGSEA. CDR3 region: CSVELGTGVITEAFF. The CDR3, as DNA: TGCAGCGTTGAACTGGGGACAGGGGTGATCACTGAAGCTTTCTTT.

This chain connects TRBV5-1 to TRBJ2-3; D may be TRBD2 (6 bases). Germline V gene sequence: CDR1 SGHRS, CDR2 YFSETQ. The CDR3 contains 16 residues. Trimming took 0 bases from V and 5 from J, leaving 16 bases between them. For the CDR3, the DNA is TGCGCCAGCAGCTTGGGCGGAGGGGCCGGTAAAGATACGCAGTATTTT. Protein product: CASSLGGGAGKDTQYF.

A few counts support this clonotype. The CDR3 loop is CASSKRTSGGAGDTQYF. The CDR3 DNA reads TGTGCCAGCAGTAAAAGGACTAGCGGGGGGGCGGGAGATACGCAGTATTTT. The chain uses TRBV25-1 and TRBJ2-3; 15 bases match TRBD2. The CDR3 is 17 residues long. V was clipped by 5 bases and J by 5 bases; unmatched bases: 8. Germline V gene data show CDR1 as MGHDK and CDR2 as SYGVNS.

This clonotype was seen many times. The chain couples TRBV6-1 to TRBJ2-2; 9 bases map to TRBD2. Germline V gives CDR1 MNHNS, CDR2 SASEGT. Trimming cost V 4 bases and J 3 bases; bases outside gene matches: 0. CDR3 length: 14 residues. CDR3 bases: TGTGCCAGCAGTGGACTAGCGGACACCGGGGAGCTGTTTTTT. Translated, it gives CASSGLADTGELFF.

V gene TRBV20-1 combines with J gene TRBJ2-6; D is uncertain. In germline, CDR1 is DFQATT, CDR2 SNEGSKA (reference sequence). V was shortened by 0 bases and J by 2 bases, with 26 bases between the two germline ends. The CDR3 totals 21 residues. CDR3 in DNA: TGCAGTGCTAGAGATCTCGGGTCTGGTCGGGCAGGCTCCCCTGGGGCCAACGTCCTGACTTTC. This sequence encodes CSARDLGSGRAGSPGANVLTF.

The chain recombines TRBV9 with TRBJ2-7, with 9 bases matching TRBD1. After removal of 3 bases from V and 2 bases from J, the junction contained 6 bases not matched to a gene. The CDR3 contains 15 residues. In germline, CDR1 is SGDLS, CDR2 YYNGEE. The CDR3 region is CASSEDRGATYEQYF. As DNA, the CDR3 is TGTGCCAGCAGCGAGGACAGGGGCGCAACCTACGAGCAGTACTTC. The variable domain in full, with the rest retrieved from reference TRBV9 and TRBJ2-7, is DSGVTQTPKHLITATGQRVTLRCSPRSGDLSVYWYQQSLDQGLQFLIQYYNGEERAKGNILERFSAQQFPDLHSELNLSSLELGDSALYFCASSEDRGATYEQYFGPGTRLTVT.

J is TRBJ1-1 and V is TRBV18; 8 nucleotides align to TRBD1. V dropped 8 bases and J dropped 5; count of bases not matched to a gene: 7. The CDR3 extends over 13 amino acids. Per the germline V gene, CDR1 is KGHSH and CDR2 is LQKENI. The CDR3 bases are TGTGCCAGCCAGTTACAGGGGGGGACTGAAGCTTTCTTT. Translation gives CASQLQGGTEAFF. Looking up the rest from reference TRBV18 and TRBJ1-1 gives the full variable domain: NAGVMQNPRHLVRRRGQEARLRCSPMKGHSHVYWYRQLPEEGLKFMVYLQKENIIDESGMPKERFSAEFPKEGPSILRIQQVVRGDSAAYFCASQLQGGTEAFFGQGTRLTVV.